The source of this T cell receptor (beta chain) is a study of T cells in tumors after PD-1 blockade. Study-level background: Either cemiplimab 350 mg every 2 weeks or pembrolizumab 200 mg every 3 weeks was given. Study-wide results and caveats: Some novel exhausted tumor clones appeared in pre-treatment blood, suggesting peripheral recruitment.

V lost 5 bases, J lost 4 bases, and 14 bases lay in between. The CDR3 spans 14 residues. CDR1 and CDR2 from the germline V gene are SNHLY and FYNNEI. The time point here: first of two pre-therapy site-matched biopsies approximately 2 months apart. Regarding this clone: Its antigen is not known.

The protocol was immunoSEQ multiplex PCR, while the TCRdb copy is restricted to in-frame clones and leaves out a portion. The sample has about 4,200 clones; approximately 73% are singletons. The sample in question was tumor tissue, obtained before anti-PD-1 treatment. This clonotype originated in a human donor with basal cell carcinoma. This sequence joins TRBV2 and TRBJ2-5, with D possibly TRBD1 on 5 matching bases. For the CDR3, the DNA is TGTGCCAGCAGTTCTCAGGGAAATTTAGAGACCCAGTACTTC. It translates to CASSSQGNLETQYF. Filled out from reference TRBV2 and TRBJ2-5, the complete variable domain reads EPEVTQTPSHQVTQMGQEVILRCVPISNHLYFYWYRQILGQKVEFLVSFYNNEISEKSEIFDDQFSVERPDGSNFTLKIRSTKLEDSAMYFCASSSQGNLETQYFGPGTRLLVL.